These T cell receptor beta chains were read from a single sample in a study of shared clonotypes between healthy human individuals. TCRdb's table, derived via immunoSEQ multiplex PCR, lists solely in-frame clones and lacks some. The sample has about 700,000 clones, just over 90% seen once. Sequencing was performed on naive CD8+ T cells sorted from blood. All receptors derive from a man aged 30 to 39 in good health. The CDR3 runs from the conserved cysteine through the conserved F or W. Fields, in order: J gene, D gene, clone size, V gene, CDR3 protein, CDR3 DNA. A D gene is named only where the DNA matches it firmly. The listing skips clone size in some rows; elsewhere it reads once, few, many or a size class.

j_call: TRBJ1-5; d_call: TRBD1; clone_size: NA; v_call: TRBV2; cdr3_aa: CASRGQGSQPQHF; cdr3_nt: TGTGCCAGCAGGGGACAGGGAAGTCAGCCCCAGCATTTT
j_call: TRBJ2-5; d_call: TRBD2; clone_size: NA; v_call: TRBV11-2; cdr3_aa: CASSLAPSGRRLGETQYF; cdr3_nt: TGTGCCAGCAGCTTAGCGCCTAGCGGGAGGAGACTGGGTGAGACCCAGTACTTC
j_call: TRBJ2-1; d_call: NA; clone_size: NA; v_call: TRBV27; cdr3_aa: CASSLGTEQFF; cdr3_nt: TGTGCCAGCAGTCTGGGGACTGAGCAGTTCTTC
j_call: TRBJ2-7; d_call: TRBD2; clone_size: NA; v_call: TRBV28; cdr3_aa: CASSPRLGLASYEQYF; cdr3_nt: TGTGCCAGCAGTCCGAGACTGGGACTAGCTTCCTACGAGCAGTACTTC
j_call: TRBJ2-7; d_call: TRBD1; clone_size: NA; v_call: TRBV29-1; cdr3_aa: CGVEGRSGRGQIPYEQYF; cdr3_nt: TGCGGCGTTGAAGGAAGGTCGGGCCGGGGACAGATTCCCTACGAGCAGTACTTC
j_call: TRBJ2-7; d_call: NA; clone_size: few; v_call: TRBV29-1; cdr3_aa: CSVEGGAAEQYF; cdr3_nt: TGCAGCGTTGAAGGTGGGGCGGCCGAGCAGTACTTC
j_call: TRBJ2-2; d_call: NA; clone_size: NA; v_call: TRBV19; cdr3_aa: CAIKGRFTGELFF; cdr3_nt: TGTGCCATAAAGGGCAGATTCACCGGGGAGCTGTTTTTT
j_call: TRBJ2-1; d_call: TRBD1; clone_size: NA; v_call: TRBV9; cdr3_aa: CASSDGQGANEQFF; cdr3_nt: TGTGCCAGCAGCGACGGACAGGGGGCAAATGAGCAGTTCTTC
j_call: TRBJ2-7; d_call: TRBD1; clone_size: NA; v_call: TRBV19; cdr3_aa: CASSSPGQGYEQYF; cdr3_nt: TGTGCCAGTAGTTCCCCGGGACAGGGATACGAGCAGTACTTC
j_call: TRBJ2-7; d_call: NA; clone_size: NA; v_call: TRBV27; cdr3_aa: CASSSFRGYEQYF; cdr3_nt: TGTGCCAGCAGTTCCTTTAGGGGTTACGAGCAGTACTTC
j_call: TRBJ2-7; d_call: TRBD1; clone_size: NA; v_call: TRBV5-1; cdr3_aa: CASSLERGLYEQYF; cdr3_nt: TGCGCCAGCAGCTTGGAGAGGGGGCTGTACGAGCAGTACTTC
j_call: TRBJ2-1; d_call: NA; clone_size: NA; v_call: TRBV9; cdr3_aa: CASSAQPRSMVF; cdr3_nt: TGTGCCAGCAGCGCACAACCCAGGAGCATGGTCTTC
j_call: TRBJ2-2; d_call: NA; clone_size: NA; v_call: TRBV29-1; cdr3_aa: CSVEPENTGELFF; cdr3_nt: TGCAGCGTTGAGCCAGAGAACACCGGGGAGCTGTTTTTT
j_call: TRBJ2-1; d_call: TRBD2; clone_size: NA; v_call: TRBV7-9; cdr3_aa: CASRPLAGNSYNEQFF; cdr3_nt: TGTGCCAGCAGGCCACTAGCGGGCAATTCCTACAATGAGCAGTTCTTC
j_call: TRBJ2-7; d_call: TRBD2; clone_size: NA; v_call: TRBV11-2; cdr3_aa: CASSQTSGRSYEQYF; cdr3_nt: TGTGCCAGCAGCCAGACTAGCGGGAGATCCTACGAGCAGTACTTC
j_call: TRBJ2-1; d_call: TRBD2; clone_size: NA; v_call: TRBV5-1; cdr3_aa: CASSLHPAGGPNEQFF; cdr3_nt: TGCGCCAGCAGCTTGCATCCAGCGGGGGGACCGAATGAGCAGTTCTTC
j_call: TRBJ2-1; d_call: TRBD2; clone_size: NA; v_call: TRBV27; cdr3_aa: CASSLGLVINEQFF; cdr3_nt: TGTGCCAGCAGTCTGGGACTAGTCATCAATGAGCAGTTCTTC
j_call: TRBJ1-1; d_call: NA; clone_size: NA; v_call: TRBV4-3; cdr3_aa: CASSLDIFSANTEAFF; cdr3_nt: TGCGCCAGCAGCCTCGATATATTCTCGGCGAACACTGAAGCTTTCTTT
j_call: TRBJ1-4; d_call: NA; clone_size: NA; v_call: TRBV4-3; cdr3_aa: CASSQEAWDPPTNEKLFF; cdr3_nt: TGCGCCAGCAGCCAAGAAGCCTGGGACCCACCAACTAATGAAAAACTGTTTTTT
j_call: TRBJ2-3; d_call: TRBD2; clone_size: once; v_call: TRBV5-4; cdr3_aa: CASSLGTSGVADTQYF; cdr3_nt: TGTGCCAGCAGCTTGGGGACTAGTGGAGTAGCAGATACGCAGTATTTT
j_call: TRBJ2-7; d_call: NA; clone_size: NA; v_call: TRBV2; cdr3_aa: CASSAGPTYEQYF; cdr3_nt: TGTGCCAGCAGTGCTGGTCCGACCTACGAGCAGTACTTC
j_call: TRBJ2-7; d_call: NA; clone_size: few; v_call: TRBV28; cdr3_aa: CASSLWAAYEQYF; cdr3_nt: TGTGCCAGCAGCCTATGGGCAGCTTACGAGCAGTACTTC
j_call: TRBJ2-7; d_call: TRBD2; clone_size: NA; v_call: TRBV7-9; cdr3_aa: CASTPPFGGYEQYF; cdr3_nt: TGTGCCAGCACCCCTCCTTTCGGGGGGTACGAGCAGTACTTC
j_call: TRBJ2-7; d_call: NA; clone_size: NA; v_call: TRBV27; cdr3_aa: CASSLSSRNEQYF; cdr3_nt: TGTGCCAGCAGTTTATCAAGTAGAAACGAGCAGTACTTC
j_call: TRBJ2-3; d_call: TRBD2; clone_size: once; v_call: TRBV9; cdr3_aa: CASSVETSGTPTDTQYF; cdr3_nt: TGTGCCAGCAGCGTAGAGACTAGCGGGACCCCCACAGATACGCAGTATTTT
j_call: TRBJ2-7; d_call: NA; clone_size: NA; v_call: TRBV18; cdr3_aa: CASSPGGDEQYF; cdr3_nt: TGTGCCAGCTCACCAGGGGGAGACGAGCAGTACTTC
j_call: TRBJ2-7; d_call: TRBD2; clone_size: once; v_call: TRBV5-6; cdr3_aa: CASSSSNSLTSGSTYEQYF; cdr3_nt: TGTGCCAGCAGCTCGTCAAATTCCCTTACTAGCGGGAGCACCTACGAGCAGTACTTC
j_call: TRBJ2-7; d_call: NA; clone_size: NA; v_call: TRBV5-1; cdr3_aa: CASSLVGSGLDEQYF; cdr3_nt: TGCGCCAGCAGCTTGGTAGGCAGTGGGCTGGACGAGCAGTACTTC
j_call: TRBJ2-7; d_call: NA; clone_size: NA; v_call: TRBV7-3; cdr3_aa: CASSLNSAYEQYF; cdr3_nt: TGTGCCAGCAGCCTCAATTCCGCTTACGAGCAGTACTTC
j_call: TRBJ2-7; d_call: TRBD2; clone_size: NA; v_call: TRBV9; cdr3_aa: CASSVDVVQGSGSLHEQYF; cdr3_nt: TGTGCCAGCAGCGTAGATGTAGTTCAAGGGAGCGGGAGCCTCCACGAGCAGTACTTC
j_call: TRBJ2-2; d_call: NA; clone_size: NA; v_call: TRBV7-9; cdr3_aa: CASSGSGTLTRLGSGELFF; cdr3_nt: TGTGCCAGCAGCGGCTCCGGGACGCTAACACGTCTTGGATCCGGGGAGCTGTTTTTT
j_call: TRBJ2-7; d_call: TRBD1; clone_size: once; v_call: TRBV14; cdr3_aa: CASTYGTGPGEQYF; cdr3_nt: TGTGCCAGCACCTACGGGACAGGTCCGGGCGAGCAGTACTTC
j_call: TRBJ1-5; d_call: NA; clone_size: NA; v_call: TRBV11-2; cdr3_aa: CASSLGRAYSNQPQHF; cdr3_nt: TGTGCCAGCAGCTTAGGACGGGCATATAGCAATCAGCCCCAGCATTTT
j_call: TRBJ1-1; d_call: NA; clone_size: NA; v_call: TRBV29-1; cdr3_aa: CSVEDQGFGGQRAFF; cdr3_nt: TGCAGCGTTGAAGATCAGGGGTTCGGGGGGCAACGGGCTTTCTTT
j_call: TRBJ2-5; d_call: TRBD1; clone_size: NA; v_call: TRBV27; cdr3_aa: CATGPDRERTQYF; cdr3_nt: TGTGCCACGGGACCCGACAGGGAACGGACCCAGTACTTC
j_call: TRBJ2-7; d_call: TRBD1; clone_size: NA; v_call: TRBV7-8; cdr3_aa: CASSSLGGLGTYEQYF; cdr3_nt: TGTGCCAGCAGCTCATTAGGGGGCCTGGGAACCTACGAGCAGTACTTC
j_call: TRBJ2-1; d_call: TRBD2; clone_size: NA; v_call: TRBV7-6; cdr3_aa: CASSLDPGTSGLYNEQFF; cdr3_nt: TGTGCCAGCAGCTTGGACCCCGGGACTAGCGGGCTTTACAATGAGCAGTTCTTC
j_call: TRBJ2-2; d_call: TRBD1; clone_size: NA; v_call: TRBV28; cdr3_aa: CASLGQGPGELFF; cdr3_nt: TGTGCCAGCCTGGGACAGGGCCCCGGGGAGCTGTTTTTT
j_call: TRBJ2-3; d_call: NA; clone_size: NA; v_call: TRBV4-2; cdr3_aa: CASSQARFNLASTDTQYF; cdr3_nt: TGTGCCAGCAGCCAAGCCCGTTTTAACCTAGCGAGCACAGATACGCAGTATTTT
j_call: TRBJ2-3; d_call: NA; clone_size: NA; v_call: TRBV11-1; cdr3_aa: CASSLGPGSTDTQYF; cdr3_nt: TGTGCCAGCAGCTTAGGGCCGGGAAGCACAGATACGCAGTATTTT
j_call: TRBJ2-7; d_call: TRBD1; clone_size: NA; v_call: TRBV19; cdr3_aa: CASSISVETGGADYEQYF; cdr3_nt: TGTGCCAGTAGTATAAGTGTGGAGACAGGGGGCGCAGACTACGAGCAGTACTTC
j_call: TRBJ2-1; d_call: TRBD2; clone_size: NA; v_call: TRBV2; cdr3_aa: CASPGGVNEQFF; cdr3_nt: TGTGCCAGCCCCGGGGGGGTAAATGAGCAGTTCTTC
j_call: TRBJ2-7; d_call: TRBD2; clone_size: NA; v_call: TRBV11-2; cdr3_aa: CASSFLADSYEQYF; cdr3_nt: TGTGCCAGCAGTTTTCTAGCGGACTCCTACGAGCAGTACTTC
j_call: TRBJ1-5; d_call: TRBD1; clone_size: NA; v_call: TRBV7-3; cdr3_aa: CASSQPGGQPQHF; cdr3_nt: TGTGCCAGCAGCCAACCAGGGGGTCAGCCCCAGCATTTT
j_call: TRBJ2-2; d_call: TRBD2; clone_size: NA; v_call: TRBV28; cdr3_aa: CASSARLAAGELFF; cdr3_nt: TGTGCCAGCAGTGCCCGACTAGCGGCTGGGGAGCTGTTTTTT
j_call: TRBJ2-1; d_call: NA; clone_size: NA; v_call: TRBV19; cdr3_aa: CASSIERAYNEQFF; cdr3_nt: TGTGCCAGTAGTATCGAGCGGGCCTACAATGAGCAGTTCTTC
j_call: TRBJ2-3; d_call: NA; clone_size: NA; v_call: TRBV18; cdr3_aa: CASSPTGTYTDTQYF; cdr3_nt: TGTGCCAGCTCACCAACCGGGACATACACAGATACGCAGTATTTT
j_call: TRBJ2-7; d_call: NA; clone_size: NA; v_call: TRBV2; cdr3_aa: CASRGSIDEQYF; cdr3_nt: TGTGCCAGCAGGGGGTCTATCGACGAGCAGTACTTC
j_call: TRBJ2-7; d_call: TRBD1; clone_size: NA; v_call: TRBV7-9; cdr3_aa: CASSPARDRAYEQYF; cdr3_nt: TGTGCCAGCAGCCCTGCCCGGGACAGAGCCTACGAGCAGTACTTC
j_call: TRBJ2-7; d_call: TRBD2; clone_size: once; v_call: TRBV29-1; cdr3_aa: CSAGTSGNEQYF; cdr3_nt: TGCAGCGCTGGGACTAGCGGGAACGAGCAGTACTTC
j_call: TRBJ2-7; d_call: TRBD1; clone_size: NA; v_call: TRBV4-1; cdr3_aa: CASSQGQGDEQYF; cdr3_nt: TGCGCCAGCAGCCAGGGACAGGGGGACGAGCAGTACTTC
j_call: TRBJ2-7; d_call: NA; clone_size: NA; v_call: TRBV29-1; cdr3_aa: CSVEDPPVSGEQYF; cdr3_nt: TGCAGCGTTGAAGATCCTCCCGTGTCGGGCGAGCAGTACTTC
j_call: TRBJ2-5; d_call: NA; clone_size: NA; v_call: TRBV7-9; cdr3_aa: CASSRGEDDQETQYF; cdr3_nt: TGTGCCAGCAGCCGGGGTGAAGATGACCAAGAGACCCAGTACTTC
j_call: TRBJ1-2; d_call: NA; clone_size: once; v_call: TRBV9; cdr3_aa: CASSADRTLSTYGYTF; cdr3_nt: TGTGCCAGCAGCGCCGACAGGACCCTCTCTACTTATGGCTACACCTTC
j_call: TRBJ2-5; d_call: NA; clone_size: once; v_call: TRBV29-1; cdr3_aa: CSVDTLGGLQETQYF; cdr3_nt: TGCAGCGTTGATACCCTAGGCGGGCTCCAAGAGACCCAGTACTTC
j_call: TRBJ2-1; d_call: TRBD2; clone_size: once; v_call: TRBV7-6; cdr3_aa: CASSLITSGSQDSYNEQFF; cdr3_nt: TGTGCCAGCAGCTTAATCACTAGCGGGAGCCAAGATTCCTACAATGAGCAGTTCTTC
j_call: TRBJ2-7; d_call: NA; clone_size: NA; v_call: TRBV28; cdr3_aa: CASSPGQRPDYEQYF; cdr3_nt: TGTGCCAGCAGTCCAGGTCAGCGCCCTGACTACGAGCAGTACTTC
j_call: TRBJ1-3; d_call: NA; clone_size: NA; v_call: TRBV29-1; cdr3_aa: CSVSPGTGNTIYF; cdr3_nt: TGCAGCGTTTCGCCAGGGACTGGAAACACCATATATTTT
j_call: TRBJ1-2; d_call: NA; clone_size: NA; v_call: TRBV12-5; cdr3_aa: CASGLSGAAANYGYTF; cdr3_nt: TGTGCTAGTGGTTTGTCCGGAGCTGCAGCTAACTATGGCTACACCTTC